A single sample is the source of the 30 T cell receptor beta chains below, sequenced in a study of response to subunit inactivated influenza vaccine. Via MiXCR, TCRdb re-called the RT-PCR reads, giving one row per CDR3 protein. This sample has 540,000 or so distinct CDR3 sequences, with approximately 13% found just once. The sample consisted of PBMCs from blood, taken about 6 weeks after vaccination. These receptor sequences come from a man in his forties or fifties who received an inactivated influenza vaccine.

This clonotype came up a few times. The chain employs TRBV27 and TRBJ1-3, with unresolved D. This CDR3 region has 14 residues. Per germline, CDR1 MNHEY and CDR2 SMNVEV (reference sequence). With 3 bases removed from V and 3 bases from J, the gap between germline ends came to 9 bases. The CDR3 nucleotides read TGTGCCAGCAGTTTCGGTAGATTTGGAAACACCATATATTTT. Residues: CASSFGRFGNTIYF.

This clonotype was detected only a few times. The junction and the germline gene differ at one end; a read error may be behind it. V and J are TRBV20-1 and TRBJ2-1, with 12 bases matching TRBD2. The CDR3 consists of 14 residues. Germline loops: CDR1 DFQATT, CDR2 SNEGSKA (reference sequence). CDR3 nucleotides: TGCAGTGCTAGAGATTCCCGACTAGCGGGGGAAATCCGCTTC. It yields the protein CSARDSRLAGEIRF.

The chain is built from TRBV20-1 and TRBJ2-7; 7 bases map to TRBD2. The CDR3 spans 14 residues. Germline values: CDR1 DFQATT, CDR2 SNEGSKA (reference sequence). Trimming at V came to 8 bases and at J to 5 bases, leaving 15 bases not matched to a gene. CDR3 in amino acids: CSFAPGGSGNEQYF. The CDR3 DNA is TGCAGTTTCGCCCCAGGAGGAAGCGGGAACGAGCAGTACTTC.

The sample holds a few counts of this clonotype. The chain links TRBV30 to TRBJ1-6, with D unresolved. Germline V CDR1 and CDR2: GTSNPN, SVGIG (reference sequence). The CDR3 has 11 amino acids. The V gene lost 2 bases and the J gene lost 7 bases, with 3 bases spanning the gap. CDR3 DNA: TGTGCCTGGAGTCTAAATTCACCCCTCCACTTT. Translating it yields CAWSLNSPLHF.

The sample holds a few counts of this clonotype. V usage is TRBV20-1 and J usage is TRBJ1-5; 7 nucleotides match TRBD1. The germline V gene has CDR1 DFQATT and CDR2 SNEGSKA (reference sequence). The CDR3 runs to 14 residues. The ends lost 5 bases at V and 5 bases at J; junction bases unmatched: 9. The chain's CDR3 is CSAFYRGRDQPQHF. The CDR3 DNA reads TGCAGTGCTTTTTACAGGGGAAGAGATCAGCCCCAGCATTTT.

The rearrangement joins TRBV20-1 to TRBJ2-7; 11 nucleotides align to TRBD2. CDR3 length: 15 residues. From germline, CDR1 is DFQATT and CDR2 SNEGSKA (reference sequence). The V and J ends lost 1 base and 1 base, in that order; junction bases with no gene match: 3. As DNA, the CDR3 is TGCAGTGCTAGAGGAACTAGCGGGAGATCCTACGAGCAGTACTTC. The encoded protein is CSARGTSGRSYEQYF.

There are many counts of this clonotype. The genes are TRBV11-2 and TRBJ2-5; tentatively, D is TRBD2 (5 bases). Between the trimmed V and J ends, which lost 5 bases and 2 bases, there was a span of 12 bases. The CDR3 has 14 residues. The germline V gene has CDR1 SGHAT and CDR2 FQNNGV. The DNA of the CDR3 is TGTGCCAGCAGCCCGGAGCCGGGGCAAGAGACCCAGTACTTC. Encoded protein: CASSPEPGQETQYF.

In its sample, this clonotype was seen a few times. The gene calls are TRBV6-5 and TRBJ2-7; D is perhaps TRBD2 (6 bases). V lost 0 bases to trimming and J lost 3 bases, with 15 bases between them. Germline CDR1 is MNHEY and CDR2 is SVGAGI. This CDR3 comprises 16 residues. Here the CDR3 reads CASSYSTPSVSYEQYF. In DNA form, the CDR3 reads TGTGCCAGCAGTTACTCGACGCCTAGCGTGAGCTACGAGCAGTACTTC.

The chain carries TRBV28 and TRBJ2-1; a weak D match, TRBD2 (6 bases). CDR3 length: 15 residues. Germline V gene lookup returns CDR1 MDHEN and CDR2 SYDVKM. Trimming stripped 6 bases from V and 6 bases from J, with 18 bases between. CDR3 sequence: CASSWGVVVGNEQFF. CDR3 DNA sequence: TGTGCCAGCAGCTGGGGGGTAGTGGTTGGCAATGAGCAGTTCTTC. The full variable domain, with the rest looked up from reference TRBV28 and TRBJ2-1, is DVKVTQSSRYLVKRTGEKVFLECVQDMDHENMFWYRQDPGLGLRLIYFSYDVKMKEKGDIPEGYSVSREKKERFSLILESASTNQTSMYLCASSWGVVVGNEQFFGPGTRLTVL.

This clonotype was detected only a few times. The rearrangement uses TRBV5-1 and TRBJ2-2; D remains unclear. The germline CDR1 and CDR2 sequences are SGHRS and YFSETQ. The germline V and J ends were trimmed by 1 base and 1 base, with 5 bases remaining between them. CDR3 length: 14 amino acids. The CDR3 nucleotides are TGCGCCAGCAGCTTGAAAATGAACACCGGGGAGCTGTTTTTT. It encodes CASSLKMNTGELFF.

The chain joins TRBV20-1 to TRBJ2-3; D remains ambiguous. Germline assignment: CDR1 DFQATT and CDR2 SNEGSKA (reference sequence). V dropped 3 bases and J dropped 2 bases, with 12 bases sitting between them. The CDR3 loop spans 14 amino acids. The CDR3: CSASEILNTDTQYF. The DNA for the CDR3 is TGCAGTGCTAGCGAGATCCTGAACACAGATACGCAGTATTTT.

This clonotype has only a few counts. The gene calls are TRBV29-1 and TRBJ2-7; TRBD2 matches at 13 bases. Trimming removed 0 bases from V and 3 bases from J; junction bases left unmatched: 5. This CDR3 has 16 residues. Germline CDR1 reads SQVTM; CDR2 reads ANQGSEA. The CDR3: CSVEETGTSGIYEQYF. The CDR3, as DNA: TGCAGCGTTGAAGAAACCGGGACTAGCGGGATCTACGAGCAGTACTTC.

This clonotype was counted many times. The chain combines TRBV27 with TRBJ2-7; 9 bases fit TRBD1. The CDR3 spans 17 residues. V lost 2 bases, J lost 2 bases, and 10 bases stayed unmatched. Per the germline V gene, CDR1 is MNHEY and CDR2 is SMNVEV (reference sequence). The CDR3 nucleotides are TGTGCCAGCAGTTTAAACCCGGGACAGGGCGCCGCCTACGAGCAGTACTTC. This codes for CASSLNPGQGAAYEQYF.

J is TRBJ2-1 and V is TRBV14; either TRBD1 or TRBD2 may supply D (5 bases each). The CDR3 runs 13 residues. Looked up from germline, CDR1 is SGHDN and CDR2 is FVKESK. V was cut by 1 base and J by 12 bases, with 13 bases left in between. In DNA form, the CDR3 reads TGTGCCAGCAGCCAAGTCTCCTGGGGGTGGCAGTTCTTC. Its protein is CASSQVSWGWQFF.

The chain is built from TRBV20-1 and TRBJ2-1; TRBD2 aligns across 9 bases. Germline V CDR1 and CDR2: DFQATT, SNEGSKA (reference sequence). V trimming: 4 bases; J trimming: 8 bases; junction bases outside the gene matches: 30. This CDR3 contains 21 residues. CDR3 in amino acids: CSAKGLGGGGVSRYALDEQFF. The CDR3 DNA is TGCAGTGCTAAGGGTCTAGGGGGCGGGGGGGTTTCGAGATATGCGCTCGATGAGCAGTTCTTC.

This clonotype was counted only a few times. The chain couples TRBV5-1 to TRBJ2-2, with 7 positions matching TRBD1. The germline CDR1 and CDR2 sequences are SGHRS and YFSETQ. Trimming removed 4 bases from V and 1 base from J; junction bases left unmatched: 22. The CDR3 loop spans 21 amino acids. The CDR3 region has the DNA TGCGCCAGCAGCATTGGAAGTTTGGGGACAGCGCGGGCCTTGAACACCGGGGAGCTGTTTTTT. Protein: CASSIGSLGTARALNTGELFF.

The J gene is TRBJ2-5, the V gene TRBV27; the match to TRBD1 covers 11 bases. The V and J ends lost 6 bases and 5 bases, in that order; junction bases with no gene match: 8. Germline-derived CDR1 and CDR2 are MNHEY and SMNVEV (reference sequence). The CDR3 loop spans 15 amino acids. The CDR3 reads CASRNGQGAWETQYF. DNA for the CDR3: TGTGCCAGCAGGAACGGACAGGGGGCTTGGGAGACCCAGTACTTC.

This chain connects TRBV14 to TRBJ1-1, with TRBD1 as a possible D gene (6 bases). CDR1 SGHDN and CDR2 FVKESK come from the germline V gene. The ends were cut back, 3 bases at V and 11 bases at J, with 28 bases in the middle. The CDR3 has 17 amino acids. The CDR3 bases are TGTGCCAGCAGCCACTTTTCCCGGGACACGGGAGGGTGGAGGGCTTTCTTT. Its translation: CASSHFSRDTGGWRAFF.

This clonotype was seen a few times. The chain combines TRBV29-1 with TRBJ2-7; TRBD1 is a possible D gene (6 bases). Germline V CDR1 and CDR2: SQVTM, ANQGSEA. V was cut by 5 bases and J by 6 bases, with 20 bases left in between. This CDR3 has 14 amino acids. As DNA, the CDR3 is TGCAGCGTTCGAACAGGGCCTCACGCCGGCGAGCAGTACTTC. Its protein is CSVRTGPHAGEQYF.

This clonotype was detected many times. The chain links TRBV7-2 to TRBJ1-2, with D perhaps matching TRBD1 (5 bases). Germline values: CDR1 SGHTA, CDR2 FQGNSA. The length of the CDR3 is 13 residues. The V end lost 1 base, the J end lost 3 bases, and 6 bases lay between the germline ends. CDR3 DNA: TGTGCCAGCAGCTTAGAGGGGTACTATGGCTACACCTTC. The encoded protein is CASSLEGYYGYTF.

This clonotype came up many times. The chain recombines TRBV11-2 with TRBJ2-2, with D possibly matching TRBD1 (6 bases). There are 16 residues in the CDR3. The V end was cut by 1 base, the J end by 2 bases, with 11 bases between. In germline, CDR1 is SGHAT, CDR2 FQNNGV. The CDR3 is CASSLGAGANTGELFF. Written as DNA, the CDR3 is TGTGCCAGCAGCTTAGGTGCAGGGGCCAACACCGGGGAGCTGTTTTTT.

This clonotype was counted only a few times. The rearrangement uses TRBV5-1 and TRBJ2-3; perhaps TRBD2 as D (5 bases). The V and J ends lost 2 bases and 0 bases respectively, with 10 bases between them. Germline assignment: CDR1 SGHRS and CDR2 YFSETQ. This CDR3 contains 15 residues. DNA for the CDR3: TGCGCCAGCAGCTTAAAGCGGCCAAGCACAGATACGCAGTATTTT. Its translation: CASSLKRPSTDTQYF. The whole variable domain, filled in from reference TRBV5-1 and TRBJ2-3, reads KAGVTQTPRYLIKTRGQQVTLSCSPISGHRSVSWYQQTPGQGLQFLFEYFSETQRNKGNFPGRFSGRQFSNSRSEMNVSTLELGDSALYLCASSLKRPSTDTQYFGPGTRLTVL.

This clonotype was seen a handful of times. The chain uses TRBV10-2 and TRBJ1-1; D is unresolved. CDR1 is WSHSY and CDR2 is SAAADI in the germline V gene. V lost 2 bases, J lost 4 bases, and 14 bases lay in between. The CDR3 runs 15 residues. The chain's CDR3 is CASSEAETRTTEAFF. In nucleotides, the CDR3 is TGCGCCAGCAGTGAGGCCGAAACCCGGACCACTGAAGCTTTCTTT.

In its sample, this clonotype was seen a few times. This chain uses TRBV28 with TRBJ1-1; 7 nucleotides align to TRBD1. With 5 bases clipped from V and 9 bases from J, the junction kept 9 bases outside the gene matches. Germline-derived CDR1 and CDR2 are MDHEN and SYDVKM. The CDR3 spans 13 residues. Here the CDR3 DNA reads TGTGCCAGCAGTCCGGGACAGCGTTCCCAAGCTTTCTTT. This encodes CASSPGQRSQAFF.

The chain is built from TRBV6-5 and TRBJ2-1; D gene ambiguous. CDR3 length: 15 amino acids. CDR1 MNHEY and CDR2 SVGAGI come from the germline V gene. V was cut by 0 bases and J by 8 bases, with 14 bases left in between. This CDR3 reads CASSYSSRIYDEQFF. DNA of the CDR3: TGTGCCAGCAGTTACTCGAGTAGAATTTATGATGAGCAGTTCTTC.

The chain recombines TRBV9 with TRBJ2-2; 8 nucleotides align to TRBD2. The V gene's germline CDR1 is SGDLS and CDR2 YYNGEE. This CDR3 contains 16 residues. Trimming at V came to 0 bases and at J to 5 bases, leaving 6 bases not matched to a gene. The DNA for the CDR3 is TGTGCCAGCAGCGTAGATGGCTCGGGAGGGACCGGGGAGCTGTTTTTT. As protein: CASSVDGSGGTGELFF. Supplemented by reference TRBV9 and TRBJ2-2, the full variable domain reads DSGVTQTPKHLITATGQRVTLRCSPRSGDLSVYWYQQSLDQGLQFLIQYYNGEERAKGNILERFSAQQFPDLHSELNLSSLELGDSALYFCASSVDGSGGTGELFFGEGSRLTVL.

This clonotype was counted only a few times. The chain joins TRBV20-1 to TRBJ2-5; 10 bases align to TRBD1. CDR1 DFQATT and CDR2 SNEGSKA come from the germline V gene (reference sequence). Trimming removed 5 bases from V and 5 bases from J; junction bases left unmatched: 8. The CDR3 loop spans 14 amino acids. CDR3 sequence: CSAPTDRGRETQYF. CDR3 coding DNA: TGCAGTGCTCCGACCGACAGGGGGCGTGAGACCCAGTACTTC.

The chain carries TRBV6-1 and TRBJ2-6; no reliable D call. V lost 6 bases and J lost 0, with 6 bases in between. Germline V CDR1 and CDR2: MNHNS, SASEGT. There are 14 residues in the CDR3. For the CDR3, the DNA is TGTGCCAGCAGCTCCAACTCTGGGGCCAACGTCCTGACTTTC. This gives the protein CASSSNSGANVLTF.

As for this clonotype: This may be a read error: a much more frequent sequence differs by one nucleotide. CDR3: CASRTSGGSTDTQYF. In nucleotides, the CDR3 is TGTGCCAGCAGGACTAGCGGGGGGAGCACAGATACGCAGTATTTT. The J gene is TRBJ2-3, the V gene TRBV6-2 or TRBV6-3; 13 nucleotides agree with TRBD2. After removal of 6 bases from V and 0 bases from J, the junction contained 0 bases not matched to a gene. This CDR3 has 15 amino acids. Per the germline V gene, CDR1 is MNHEY and CDR2 is SVGEGT.

The V gene is TRBV20-1, the J gene TRBJ2-3; 7 nucleotides match TRBD2. Trimming at V came to 5 bases and at J to 2 bases, leaving 10 bases not matched to a gene. CDR3 size: 15 residues. From germline, CDR1 is DFQATT and CDR2 SNEGSKA (reference sequence). CDR3 region: CSAQGGRAITDTQYF. The CDR3 bases are TGCAGTGCTCAGGGAGGGAGGGCTATCACAGATACGCAGTATTTT.